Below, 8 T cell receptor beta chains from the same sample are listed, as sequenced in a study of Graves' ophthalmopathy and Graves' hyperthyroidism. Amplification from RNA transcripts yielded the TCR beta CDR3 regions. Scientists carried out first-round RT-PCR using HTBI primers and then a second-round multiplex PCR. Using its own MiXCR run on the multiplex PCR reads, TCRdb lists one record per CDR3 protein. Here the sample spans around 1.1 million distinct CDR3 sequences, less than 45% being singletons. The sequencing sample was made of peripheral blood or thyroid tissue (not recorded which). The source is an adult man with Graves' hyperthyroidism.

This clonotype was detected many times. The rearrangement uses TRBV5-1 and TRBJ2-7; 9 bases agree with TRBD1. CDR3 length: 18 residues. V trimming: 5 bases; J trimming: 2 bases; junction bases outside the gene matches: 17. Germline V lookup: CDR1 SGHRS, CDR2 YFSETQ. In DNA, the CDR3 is TGCGCCAGCAGGCCCGACAGGGGGTCACTAGCGCGTGCCTACGAGCAGTACTTC. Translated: CASRPDRGSLARAYEQYF.

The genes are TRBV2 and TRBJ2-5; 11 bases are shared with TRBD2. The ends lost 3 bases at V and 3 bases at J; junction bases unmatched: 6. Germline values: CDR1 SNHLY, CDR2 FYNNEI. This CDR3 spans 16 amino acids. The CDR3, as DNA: TGTGCCAGCAGTGAGCCTGGGACTAGCGGAGAAGAGACCCAGTACTTC. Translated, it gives CASSEPGTSGEETQYF. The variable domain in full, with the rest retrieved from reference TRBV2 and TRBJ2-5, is EPEVTQTPSHQVTQMGQEVILRCVPISNHLYFYWYRQILGQKVEFLVSFYNNEISEKSEIFDDQFSVERPDGSNFTLKIRSTKLEDSAMYFCASSEPGTSGEETQYFGPGTRLLVL.

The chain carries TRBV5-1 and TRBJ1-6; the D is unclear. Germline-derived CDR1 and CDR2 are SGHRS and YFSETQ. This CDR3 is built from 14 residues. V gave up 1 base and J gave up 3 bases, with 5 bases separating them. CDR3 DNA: TGCGCCAGCAGCTTGTGGGACTATAATTCACCCCTCCACTTT. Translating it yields CASSLWDYNSPLHF.

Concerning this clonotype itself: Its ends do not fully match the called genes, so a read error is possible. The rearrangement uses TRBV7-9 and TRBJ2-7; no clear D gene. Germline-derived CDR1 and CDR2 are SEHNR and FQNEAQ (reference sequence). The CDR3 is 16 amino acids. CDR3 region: CASSPSRATLHEGQRF. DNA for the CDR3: TGTGCCAGCAGCCCGTCACGCGCTACCTTACATGAAGGTCAGCGCTTC.

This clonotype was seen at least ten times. CDR3 nucleotides: TGTGCCACCTACGACGGGGGAGGTCAGCCCCAGCATTTT. This translates into CATYDGGGQPQHF. The chain employs TRBV15 and TRBJ1-5, with a weak D call TRBD1 (5 bases). V was trimmed by 8 bases and J by 6 bases, leaving 14 bases between them. The CDR3 is 13 residues long. CDR1 is LNHNV and CDR2 is YYDKDF in the germline V gene (reference sequence).

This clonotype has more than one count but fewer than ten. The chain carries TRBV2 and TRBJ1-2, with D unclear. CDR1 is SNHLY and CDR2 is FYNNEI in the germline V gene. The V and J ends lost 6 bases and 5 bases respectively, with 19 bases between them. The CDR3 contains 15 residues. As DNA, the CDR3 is TGTGCCAGCAGCGTTGGACGGGCACTCCCATATGGCTACACCTTC. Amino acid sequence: CASSVGRALPYGYTF. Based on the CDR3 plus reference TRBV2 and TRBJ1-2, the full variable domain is EPEVTQTPSHQVTQMGQEVILRCVPISNHLYFYWYRQILGQKVEFLVSFYNNEISEKSEIFDDQFSVERPDGSNFTLKIRSTKLEDSAMYFCASSVGRALPYGYTFGSGTRLTVV.

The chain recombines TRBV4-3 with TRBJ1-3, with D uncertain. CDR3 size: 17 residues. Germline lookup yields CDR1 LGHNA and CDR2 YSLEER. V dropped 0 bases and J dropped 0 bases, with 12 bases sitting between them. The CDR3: CASSQEGPRFSGNTIYF. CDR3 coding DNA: TGCGCCAGCAGCCAAGAAGGCCCCCGGTTCTCTGGAAACACCATATATTTT.

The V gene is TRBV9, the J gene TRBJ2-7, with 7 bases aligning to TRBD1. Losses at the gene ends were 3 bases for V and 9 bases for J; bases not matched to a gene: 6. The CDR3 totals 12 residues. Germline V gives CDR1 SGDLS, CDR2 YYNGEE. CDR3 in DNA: TGTGCCAGCAGCGCCGAGGGGGCCGGGCAGTACTTC. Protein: CASSAEGAGQYF. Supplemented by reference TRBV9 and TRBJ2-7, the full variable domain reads DSGVTQTPKHLITATGQRVTLRCSPRSGDLSVYWYQQSLDQGLQFLIQYYNGEERAKGNILERFSAQQFPDLHSELNLSSLELGDSALYFCASSAEGAGQYFGPGTRLTVT.